The 21 T cell receptor beta chains listed next were all sequenced from one sample in a study of T cells of healthy individuals. Each CDR3 protein is one row after TCRdb ran MiXCR on the 5' RACE reads. The repertoire holds about 53,000 distinct CDR3 sequences, with roughly 14% as singletons. Receptors originate from a human donor in good health.

The rearrangement links TRBV2 to TRBJ2-2, with unresolved D. The germline CDR1 and CDR2 sequences are SNHLY and FYNNEI. The CDR3 is 18 residues long. Trimming removed 6 bases at V and 4 bases at J, with 24 bases between. DNA of the CDR3: TGTGCCAGCAGACTTAGCCATATTCCGGGCCTACTCACCGGGGAGCTGTTTTTT. Translated: CASRLSHIPGLLTGELFF.

The chain carries TRBV30 and TRBJ2-7; TRBD1 agrees at 9 bases. The CDR3 has 15 amino acids. The V gene's germline CDR1 is GTSNPN and CDR2 SVGIG (reference sequence). Losses at the gene ends were 3 bases for V and 2 bases for J; bases not matched to a gene: 8. The CDR3 DNA follows: TGTGCCTGGAGCAAAACAGGGGGCCTTGCCTACGAGCAGTACTTC. Its translation: CAWSKTGGLAYEQYF.

This clonotype has ten or more counts. V and J are TRBV9 and TRBJ2-7; unclear D gene. The CDR3 totals 15 residues. Germline V gives CDR1 SGDLS, CDR2 YYNGEE. V gave up 1 base and J gave up 7 bases, with 18 bases separating them. This CDR3 is CASSVSAEPTREQYF. CDR3 nucleotide sequence: TGTGCCAGCAGCGTATCAGCCGAGCCTACGAGGGAGCAGTACTTC. Supplemented by reference TRBV9 and TRBJ2-7, the full variable domain reads DSGVTQTPKHLITATGQRVTLRCSPRSGDLSVYWYQQSLDQGLQFLIQYYNGEERAKGNILERFSAQQFPDLHSELNLSSLELGDSALYFCASSVSAEPTREQYFGPGTRLTVT.

This clonotype was seen ten or more times. The genes are TRBV12-5 and TRBJ2-2; maybe TRBD2 (6 bases). The germline V gene has CDR1 LGHNT and CDR2 FRNRAP. This CDR3 has 18 amino acids. Deletions cut 0 bases from V and 2 bases from J, with 16 bases between. CDR3 sequence: CASGLVSDGTSNTGELFF. The CDR3, as DNA: TGTGCTAGTGGTTTGGTAAGCGATGGGACTTCTAACACCGGGGAGCTGTTTTTT.

This clonotype was counted ten times or more. The DNA for the CDR3 is TGTGCCAGCAGCATATCTAGCGGGGAGAACTACGAGCAGTACTTC. This encodes CASSISSGENYEQYF. The rearrangement links TRBV7-2 to TRBJ2-7; TRBD2 agrees at 9 bases. V trimming: 5 bases; J trimming: 3 bases; junction bases outside the gene matches: 8. Germline lookup yields CDR1 SGHTA and CDR2 FQGNSA. The CDR3 runs to 15 residues.

Points on this clonotype: A much more abundant neighbour one base away suggests this may be a read error. The chain employs TRBV7-9 and TRBJ1-2; the D is unclear. The CDR3 consists of 13 residues. Between the trimmed V and J ends, which lost 5 bases and 3 bases, there was a span of 10 bases. Germline CDR1 and CDR2: SEHNR and FQNEAQ (reference sequence). Here the CDR3 DNA reads TGTGCCAGCAGCCCTCGATCGGACTATGGCTACACCTTC. The encoded protein is CASSPRSDYGYTF.

V gene TRBV29-1 combines with J gene TRBJ2-1; D is ambiguous. This CDR3 is 10 amino acids long. The V end lost 4 bases, the J end lost 8 bases, and 6 bases lay between the germline ends. CDR1 and CDR2 (germline): SQVTM, ANQGSEA. The CDR3 is CSVVRDEQFF. Here the CDR3 DNA reads TGCAGCGTTGTCCGTGATGAGCAGTTCTTC.

V is TRBV7-2 and J is TRBJ1-4; D call uncertain. CDR3 length: 14 amino acids. Germline V gives CDR1 SGHTA, CDR2 FQGNSA. Trimming removed 0 bases from V and 5 bases from J, with 7 bases in between. CDR3 protein: CASSLAQANEKLFF. The CDR3 coding sequence is TGTGCCAGCAGCTTAGCCCAGGCGAATGAAAAACTGTTTTTT.

This chain uses TRBV12-3 or TRBV12-4 with TRBJ2-2; 9 bases are shared with TRBD2. CDR3 length equals 17 residues. V dropped 2 bases and J dropped 3; count of bases not matched to a gene: 7. The CDR3 nucleotides are TGTGCCAGCAGTTTACGTGGCCTAGCGGGACACACCGGGGAGCTGTTTTTT. Amino acids: CASSLRGLAGHTGELFF.

In its sample, this clonotype was seen many times. The chain joins TRBV6-2 or TRBV6-3 to TRBJ1-5; D is unclear. V lost 6 bases, J lost 3 bases, and 12 bases lay in between. The CDR3 consists of 14 residues. Germline V gives CDR1 MNHEY, CDR2 SVGEGT. The CDR3 DNA sequence: TGTGCCAGCAGCCTCGACGGATACAATCAGCCCCAGCATTTT. Encoded protein: CASSLDGYNQPQHF.

This clonotype was observed a handful of times. The chain has TRBV20-1 and TRBJ1-5; 9 nucleotides agree with TRBD1. This CDR3 has 16 residues. V shed 1 base, J shed 1 base, and the junction held 5 bases outside the gene matches. Germline V lookup: CDR1 DFQATT, CDR2 SNEGSKA (reference sequence). The CDR3 spells CSARGQGGWSNQPQHF. The CDR3 coding sequence is TGCAGTGCTAGAGGACAGGGGGGATGGAGCAATCAGCCCCAGCATTTT.

This clonotype has ten or more counts. V and J are TRBV6-2 or TRBV6-3 and TRBJ2-6; D uncertain. The CDR3 covers 16 residues. Trimming took off 2 bases at V and 0 bases at J, with 8 bases between the two ends. CDR1 is MNHEY, CDR2 SVGEGT, per germline. The CDR3 region is CASSYGSSSGANVLTF. The CDR3 DNA sequence: TGTGCCAGCAGTTACGGCTCGAGCTCTGGGGCCAACGTCCTGACTTTC.

V is TRBV6-1 and J is TRBJ2-3; D ambiguous. The V gene's germline CDR1 is MNHNS and CDR2 SASEGT. CDR3 length: 12 residues. V lost 7 bases to trimming and J lost 1 base, with 6 bases between them. The CDR3 spells CASTQGTDTQYF. The CDR3 DNA reads TGTGCCAGCACCCAGGGCACAGATACGCAGTATTTT.

This clonotype has more than one count but fewer than ten. This rearrangement joins TRBV7-3 to TRBJ2-7; D unresolved. Germline V gives CDR1 SGHTA, CDR2 FQGTGA. The CDR3 has 15 residues. The ends were cut back, 0 bases at V and 0 bases at J, with 9 bases in the middle. The CDR3 loop reads CASSLTAGSSYEQYF. The CDR3 DNA follows: TGTGCCAGCAGCTTAACAGCAGGCAGCTCCTACGAGCAGTACTTC.

The chain recombines TRBV11-2 with TRBJ2-3; 9 bases agree with TRBD2. CDR3 size: 16 residues. CDR1 is SGHAT and CDR2 is FQNNGV in the germline V gene. After removal of 8 bases from V and 6 bases from J, the junction contained 15 bases not matched to a gene. The CDR3, as DNA: TGTGCCAGCGTATTCTGGGCGGGGGGGCGGTTTGATACGCAGTATTTT. It specifies CASVFWAGGRFDTQYF.

This clonotype is labeled medium-sized. The CDR3 region is CSAGGTGVDQPQHF. CDR3 bases: TGCAGCGCCGGAGGTACAGGGGTGGATCAGCCCCAGCATTTT. The rearrangement uses TRBV29-1 and TRBJ1-5; 7 bases are shared with TRBD1. Looked up from germline, CDR1 is SQVTM and CDR2 is ANQGSEA. V shed 7 bases, J shed 5 bases, and the junction held 11 bases outside the gene matches. The CDR3 is made up of 14 amino acids.

This clonotype has a count of ten or more. The CDR3 nucleotides are TGTGCCAGCAGCATTCGACAGATGAACACTGAAGCTTTCTTT. Translated: CASSIRQMNTEAFF. The chain is built from TRBV12-3 or TRBV12-4 and TRBJ1-1; D is possibly TRBD1 (5 bases). The CDR3 contains 14 residues. Trimming took off 6 bases at V and 0 bases at J, with 11 bases between the two ends.

The rearrangement uses TRBV5-1 and TRBJ1-1, with D possibly being TRBD1 (5 bases). This CDR3 region has 15 residues. Germline loops: CDR1 SGHRS, CDR2 YFSETQ. V was cut by 1 base and J by 1 base, with 11 bases left in between. The CDR3 bases are TGCGCCAGCAGCTTGTTAGGGGATGCGAACACTGAAGCTTTCTTT. As protein: CASSLLGDANTEAFF. The entire variable domain, with the rest obtained from reference TRBV5-1 and TRBJ1-1, is as follows: KAGVTQTPRYLIKTRGQQVTLSCSPISGHRSVSWYQQTPGQGLQFLFEYFSETQRNKGNFPGRFSGRQFSNSRSEMNVSTLELGDSALYLCASSLLGDANTEAFFGQGTRLTVV.

In this sample, this clonotype turned up many times. This chain links TRBV7-2 with TRBJ2-5; 8 bases align to TRBD2. This CDR3 has 14 amino acids. J gave up 5 bases and V 7 bases, and 9 bases lay outside the gene matches. Germline V gene data show CDR1 as SGHTA and CDR2 as FQGNSA. CDR3 protein: CASKESGGVETQYF. DNA of the CDR3: TGTGCCAGCAAAGAGTCGGGGGGGGTGGAGACCCAGTACTTC.

The chain recombines TRBV18 with TRBJ1-2; 8 bases line up with TRBD1. CDR1 is KGHSH and CDR2 is LQKENI in the germline V gene. This CDR3 is 13 amino acids long. The V and J ends lost 3 bases and 3 bases, in that order; junction bases with no gene match: 0. The CDR3 is CASSPDRDYGYTF. The CDR3, as DNA: TGTGCCAGCTCACCGGACAGGGACTATGGCTACACCTTC.

This clonotype was detected ten times or more. The chain employs TRBV5-1 and TRBJ1-3, with D hard to call. The length of the CDR3 is 16 residues. Between the trimmed V and J ends, which lost 3 bases and 1 base, there was a span of 14 bases. CDR1 is SGHRS, CDR2 YFSETQ, per germline. The CDR3 reads CASSSQPAGSGNTIYF. The DNA of the CDR3 is TGCGCCAGCAGCTCCCAGCCGGCCGGGTCTGGAAACACCATATATTTT.